This paragraph covers one TCR beta chain sequence. This clone showed up just a few times. Its antigen is currently not known. No per-base quality is available; no much larger clone lies one base away. The cohort comprised some 730 healthy bone marrow donors. Cohort members were all nominally healthy when sampled, although unrecorded immune exposures were likely present. The donor was CMV seropositive and was included in the group of approximately 300 seropositive cohort members. Each donor provided a peripheral blood sample, and peripheral blood mononuclear cells were used for TCR beta sequencing. Genomic DNA was extracted from the blood cell samples with the Qiagen DNeasy Blood Extraction Kit. The data were obtained in a study of cytomegalovirus exposure and HLA in healthy donors (dated by TCRdb to about 2017). Regarding the research as a whole: According to an earlier analysis of 550 to 700 of the donors, some 170 million T cells yielded 90 million to 140 million unique TCR beta sequences and more than 250 Gb of sequence data. Donor age, sex, ethnicity and CMV serostatus were collected together with the repertoire data. Because of strong linkage in the cohort, roughly five DR-DQ haplotypes were treated as single units for association and clustering. Rather than drawing on any new phenotypic data, the later analysis identified candidate immune exposures from TCR beta sequences and the way those sequences occurred across donors. In a later analysis, previously published TCR beta repertoires from some 640 donors were re-analyzed and high-resolution HLA genotyping was added so that TCR occurrence patterns could be studied. To predict cytomegalovirus infection status, the study brought together high-throughput TCR immunosequencing, statistical association of individual TCRs with disease status, and machine learning. The study aimed to test whether signatures of past pathogen exposure could be identified by cataloging public T cell receptors. Roughly 300 gigabases of sequencing data and around 90 million unique TCR sequences made up an early release that covered roughly 670 HLA-typed donors. A separate validation cohort of roughly 130 different subjects was used in addition to the approximately 700-subject first cohort. To decide whether each TCR beta V gene segment behaved as functional or pseudogenic, an earlier analysis of fewer than 750 of the donors relied on high-throughput TCR beta sequencing. A later genetic analysis used genome-wide SNP genotypes for about 60% of the roughly 700 donors, treating that subset as a discovery cohort. Typing coverage differed by locus: A, B, C, DRB1 and DQB1 were typed in roughly 629-640 donors, DQA1 in around 500, DPA1 in approximately 610, and DPB1 in 450 to 490. Of the approximately 400 genotyped donors, roughly 76% were placed in the genetic ancestry cluster associated with self-reported Caucasian donors. Among some 400 genotyped donors of the cohort, an average of approximately 240,000 unique TCR beta nucleotide sequences was sequenced per donor, of which roughly 18% were non-productive. HLA typing covered class I and class II loci at four-digit resolution. Every repertoire in the discovery cohort had been generated on one and the same sequencing platform. Using immunosequencing, the study profiled T cell repertoires from fewer than 700 subjects and related those repertoires to cytomegalovirus serostatus.

The library came from the immunoSEQ multiplex PCR assay. The multiplex PCR relied on a mix of 60 forward primers for TCR Vbeta segments and 13 reverse primers for TCR Jbeta segments. Amplification of the CDR3 region of rearranged TCR beta genes was performed with a multiplex PCR assay on genomic DNA. On the Illumina HiSeq System, the amplified TCR beta libraries were sequenced as 87-base-pair reads. In the original analysis: Across the roughly 640 repertoires, a later analysis counted 75 million to 90 million unique TCR beta chains, about 10 million of which were shared by at least two donors. To remove PCR and sequencing errors, raw reads were error-corrected and collapsed into unique sequences using a nearest-neighbor algorithm that merged closely related sequences. CDR3 sequences were aligned to IMGT reference sequences to assign V, D and J gene segments. For a sequence to be retained, at least a six-nucleotide match to both a V gene segment and a J gene segment was required. A rearrangement counted as productive if the CDR3 had no stop codons and remained in frame with V and J, and every other rearrangement counted as non-productive. CDR3 was defined according to IMGT convention as the region running from the second conserved V-encoded cysteine to the conserved J-encoded phenylalanine. Sequences without an unambiguous match to a single V gene segment were excluded from the earlier analysis of about 600 of the donors. In an earlier analysis of 500 to 750 of the donors, V segments were called functional above 56.7% productive rearrangements and were called segregating when the between-donor standard deviation exceeded 5%. To diagnose cytomegalovirus status from the catalog of TCR beta chain sequences, a statistical classification framework was built. V and J gene assignment, in a later analysis, came from comparing TCR nucleotide sequences with IMGT/GENE-DB human TR gene sequences. The TCRdist pipeline was used in a later analysis to assign CDR3 sequences and most-parsimonious VDJ recombination scenarios. In a later analysis, every TCR beta chain was defined by the combination of its CDR3 amino acid sequence and its V-gene family, and reads without a unique V-gene family were dropped. In a later analysis, fewer than 650 highly shared, low-generation-probability nucleotide sequences were removed to address suspected cross-contamination and a sequencing artifact. In a later analysis, a clonal expansion index for each public chain was calculated from normalized within-repertoire ranks of inferred template counts. In a later analysis, generation probabilities were computed with a VDJ recombination model fitted to out-of-frame rearrangements, and the resulting probabilities were checked against IGoR. A later analysis scored TCR-TCR, TCR-HLA and TCR-CMV co-occurrence with hypergeometric tests, applying a repertoire-size bias correction to TCR pairs. In a later analysis, false discovery rates were estimated by permuting HLA or CMV assignments 20 times. In a later analysis, co-occurring TCRs were grouped using DBSCAN, with TCRdist sequence similarity added in when clustering inside HLA-allele-positive subsets. Co-occurrence clustering excluded repertoires with fewer than 30,000 or more than 120,000 public chains, plus five with anomalous nucleotide sharing. Held by TCRdb, this immuneACCESS table contains in-frame sequences only and omits some clones. Under half of the omission traces to an unresolved V gene where checked; the cause of the rest is unknown. The DNA gave D and trimming, while V, J and clone size come from that table. Counted in this sample were 100,000 to 150,000 clones; roughly 17% of them appeared once. The leading ten clones occupy about 2.6% of the sample.

The CDR3 runs 15 residues from the cysteine to the phenylalanine. Kept here is only the CDR3 DNA, which spans 45 bases and is read in frame from base 1. Trimmed from V: 0 bases; trimmed from J: 5 bases; junction bases lacking a gene match: 6. From the germline V gene, CDR1 is SQVTM and CDR2 is ANQGSEA. General conclusions and limits of the study: A later analysis found that TCR association rates varied across HLA loci, with DRB1 alleles showing the most associated TCRs and HLA-C alleles the fewest. In an earlier analysis of 587 of the donors, most TCR beta V segments appeared in productive rearrangements about 90% or about 30% of the time, broadly matching IMGT annotations. A later genetic analysis reported fewer N-insertions in productive TCRs among donors in an Asian-associated ancestry cluster than the roughly 690-donor mean. A group of highly shared sequence variants was considered likely to be a technical artifact of the sequencing pipeline. The authors suggested that the approach could potentially be generalized to other disease states and immunological phenotypes. In vitro tests confirmed that a few of the cytomegalovirus-associated TCR beta chains recognize cytomegalovirus antigens. Most CMV-associated TCR beta chains appeared to be HLA-restricted in a later analysis, and the HLA associations seemed to be driven largely by CMV exposure. CMV serostatus was the only immune exposure information available for the cohort. According to a later analysis, parvovirus B19, influenza, CMV and Epstein-Barr virus appeared linked to several top co-occurrence clusters. Specific HLA alleles were associated with some 15,000 TCR beta sequences at a false discovery rate of 0.05 in a later analysis. Strong co-occurrence of HLA alleles, especially DR and DQ, made assigning TCR associations to individual alleles difficult. Some IMGT-functional V segments, including TRBV6-2 and TRBV6-3, could not be distinguished by the 87-base-pair reads and were therefore excluded. In a later genetic analysis, a missense DCLRE1C variant was associated with V-gene and J-gene trimming of TCR beta chains, and the association was replicated in an independent cohort. A further reported finding was that TCR beta sequences accurately predicted the HLA-A and HLA-B alleles for most subjects in the first cohort. Linkage disequilibrium might explain the correlated functional status among segregating V segments, but an unknown experimental factor could not be excluded. The study gave a list of 150 to 200 TCR beta chains associated with cytomegalovirus. Compared with equally common non-associated chains, HLA-associated TCR beta chains in a later analysis were more clonally expanded and had lower generation probabilities. This cohort had only TCR beta chains sequenced, and the lack of alpha or paired-chain data limited which features could be detected. The classifier was reported to diagnose cytomegalovirus status with high specificity and sensitivity in both the original and validation cohorts. Sequencing depth was assumed to be roughly uniform across donors in the presence/absence analyses, though that assumption may not hold. Because counts were too low, under 20 rarely observed V segments, including chromosome 9 orphons, were left out of the earlier analysis of 587 of the donors. Because HLA typing was missing for some donors at each locus, association tests included only the typed subset. Most TCR sequences were seen in very few donors, while some public TCRs were found in many individuals.

The chain is encoded by TRBV29-1 joined to TRBJ1-4, with TRBD1 matching 7 junction bases. Sample: PBMCs. The sequence was obtained from a female donor in good health and CMV-seropositive. The CDR3 region reads CSVEDIRGRNEKLFF. The DNA sequence is as follows: TGCAGCGTTGAAGATATAAGGGGGCGGAATGAAAAACTGTTTTTT.